A selection of T cell receptor beta chains follows, all from one sample in a study of blood T cell repertoires in COVID-19. Produced via immunoSEQ multiplex PCR; TCRdb's table is partial and in-frame only. Of about 130,000 clones detected, around 82% appear once; the ten largest clones hold approximately 12%. The sequenced sample consisted of peripheral blood. These receptor sequences come from a woman in her 30s who had recovered from COVID-19. CDR3s leave out the opening cysteine and the closing phenylalanine or tryptophan. Fields, in order: J gene, clone size, V gene, D gene, CDR3 protein. A D gene is named only where the DNA matches it firmly. Part of the rows lack a size; the others show once, few, many or a class for expanded clones.

j_gene: TRBJ2-2
abundance: .
v_gene: TRBV3-1/TRBV3-2
d_gene: .
CDR3aa: ASSQVMGKEAGELF

j_gene: TRBJ1-4
abundance: .
v_gene: TRBV18
d_gene: TRBD1
CDR3aa: ASSPGTGRYLATNEKLF

j_gene: TRBJ2-2
abundance: .
v_gene: TRBV21-1
d_gene: .
CDR3aa: ASSKHGGQGLTGELF

j_gene: TRBJ2-2
abundance: .
v_gene: TRBV11-3
d_gene: .
CDR3aa: ASSRTSQNTGELF

j_gene: TRBJ1-2
abundance: .
v_gene: TRBV19
d_gene: TRBD1
CDR3aa: ASRGPTGTGGSNYGYT

j_gene: TRBJ2-1
abundance: .
v_gene: TRBV7-9
d_gene: .
CDR3aa: ASIAGGSYNEQF

j_gene: TRBJ1-1
abundance: .
v_gene: TRBV19
d_gene: .
CDR3aa: ASSRHSNTEAF

j_gene: TRBJ2-5
abundance: .
v_gene: TRBV7-7
d_gene: TRBD1
CDR3aa: ASSLAQGARETQY

j_gene: TRBJ1-3
abundance: .
v_gene: TRBV19
d_gene: .
CDR3aa: ASSTPDMAISGNTIY

j_gene: TRBJ2-5
abundance: .
v_gene: TRBV7-8
d_gene: .
CDR3aa: ASSTEAIHETQY

j_gene: TRBJ1-2
abundance: .
v_gene: TRBV9
d_gene: TRBD1
CDR3aa: ASSRGTGLEDGYT

j_gene: TRBJ2-3
abundance: .
v_gene: TRBV5-1
d_gene: TRBD1
CDR3aa: ASSVDRDGTDTQY

j_gene: TRBJ1-2
abundance: .
v_gene: TRBV7-3
d_gene: .
CDR3aa: ASKPGDGTYGYT

j_gene: TRBJ1-5
abundance: .
v_gene: TRBV4-1
d_gene: TRBD1
CDR3aa: ASSQSGTGLNQPQH

j_gene: TRBJ1-4
abundance: .
v_gene: TRBV11-2
d_gene: TRBD1
CDR3aa: ASSSDRGLHFNEKLF

j_gene: TRBJ2-1
abundance: .
v_gene: TRBV19
d_gene: TRBD2
CDR3aa: ASTRLAGSSGGGEQF

j_gene: TRBJ2-3
abundance: .
v_gene: TRBV5-4
d_gene: .
CDR3aa: ASSFRREFTDTQY

j_gene: TRBJ2-4
abundance: .
v_gene: TRBV6-9
d_gene: TRBD1
CDR3aa: ASSPGTGGPKNIQY

j_gene: TRBJ1-1
abundance: .
v_gene: TRBV20-1
d_gene: .
CDR3aa: SARDPTKAF

j_gene: TRBJ1-5
abundance: .
v_gene: TRBV27
d_gene: .
CDR3aa: ASQQGGDANQPQH

j_gene: TRBJ1-2
abundance: .
v_gene: TRBV5-1
d_gene: TRBD1
CDR3aa: ASSRGTADYGYT

j_gene: TRBJ2-1
abundance: .
v_gene: TRBV5-1
d_gene: TRBD2
CDR3aa: ASSFELAGGYNEQF

j_gene: TRBJ2-1
abundance: .
v_gene: TRBV10-1
d_gene: .
CDR3aa: ASSEGGSGYNEQF

j_gene: TRBJ2-3
abundance: .
v_gene: TRBV5-1
d_gene: .
CDR3aa: ASSLAGNVGTDTQY

j_gene: TRBJ2-3
abundance: .
v_gene: TRBV3-1/TRBV3-2
d_gene: TRBD2
CDR3aa: ASSLRVGEGETQY

j_gene: TRBJ2-4
abundance: few
v_gene: TRBV6-5
d_gene: TRBD1
CDR3aa: ASSRDRAGNIQY

j_gene: TRBJ2-2
abundance: .
v_gene: TRBV13
d_gene: .
CDR3aa: ASSWGHPLQNTGELF

j_gene: TRBJ1-1
abundance: .
v_gene: TRBV3-1/TRBV3-2
d_gene: .
CDR3aa: ASSQAQPGRTEAF

j_gene: TRBJ2-3
abundance: .
v_gene: TRBV27
d_gene: TRBD2
CDR3aa: ASSYGLDTDTQY

j_gene: TRBJ1-1
abundance: .
v_gene: TRBV20-1
d_gene: .
CDR3aa: SASFRDTEAF

j_gene: TRBJ2-3
abundance: .
v_gene: TRBV12-5
d_gene: TRBD1
CDR3aa: ASGWTGTGQNTQY

j_gene: TRBJ1-2
abundance: once
v_gene: TRBV6-6
d_gene: TRBD1
CDR3aa: ASTPDRGRGGYT

j_gene: TRBJ1-5
abundance: .
v_gene: TRBV5-6
d_gene: .
CDR3aa: ASSLFPGYSNQPQH

j_gene: TRBJ2-5
abundance: .
v_gene: TRBV7-9
d_gene: .
CDR3aa: ASSSGDRQETQY

j_gene: TRBJ2-7
abundance: .
v_gene: TRBV7-6
d_gene: .
CDR3aa: ATSSTQGYEQY

j_gene: TRBJ1-3
abundance: .
v_gene: TRBV30
d_gene: .
CDR3aa: AWSLGGLGNTIY

j_gene: TRBJ2-7
abundance: once
v_gene: TRBV9
d_gene: TRBD1
CDR3aa: ASSVGQGAGEQY